This T cell receptor beta chain was sequenced in a study of cytomegalovirus exposure and HLA in healthy donors. About the research overall: Earlier sequencing of some 190 million T cells yielded around 100 million unique TCR beta sequences. Broader study findings: It was reported that TCR beta sequences correctly inferred the HLA-A and HLA-B alleles for most subjects. For most TCR beta V segments, an earlier analysis put the productive rate at about 87% or about 30% of the time.

Details on this clone: Its target is unknown.

The germline gives CDR1 LGHNA, CDR2 YSLEER. The CDR3 totals 12 residues. The V gene lost 1 base and the J gene lost 3 bases, with 2 bases spanning the gap. Both 60 Vbeta primers and 13 Jbeta primers went into the PCR. Libraries were prepared by immunoSEQ multiplex PCR; TCRdb keeps only in-frame clonotypes and omits some of them. The table shows about 150,000 clones, with more than 70% occurring only once. Sequencing was carried out using PBMCs. The TCR sequence derives from a male donor in good health and CMV-seropositive. The V gene is TRBV4-3, the J gene TRBJ2-3; D not certain. The CDR3 bases are TGCGCCAGCAGCCAAGCGACAGATACGCAGTATTTT. It codes for CASSQATDTQYF.